The present T cell receptor beta chain was sequenced within a study of Tregs in tolerant kidney transplant recipients. Unstimulated regulatory T cells (CD4+CD25+CD127-), CD4+CD25- non-regulatory cells, CD4 and CD8 cells were FACS-sorted from thawed PBMCs. There are a few counts of this clone. Its specificity is unknown. One end of the junction varies from germline; a read error may be responsible. The CDR3 is 14 amino acids. Per germline, CDR1 SSHAT and CDR2 FNYEAQ (reference sequence). Assay used: immunoSEQ multiplex PCR; TCRdb lists only in-frame clones, some missing. The sample yields about 69,000 clones, 70% to 90% seen once. General observations from the study: No direct test of biological reproducibility was done here.

The J gene is TRBJ2-5, the V gene TRBV7-7; 7 nucleotides match TRBD2. The clonotype comes from a human donor who received a combined kidney and bone marrow transplant. The material was CD4+ T cells from blood, obtained before the transplant. This CDR3 reads CASSLGAGVETQYF. As DNA, the CDR3 is TGTGCTAGCAGCTTAGGGGCGGGAGTGGAGACCCAGTACTTC. The full variable domain, in which reference TRBV7-7 and TRBJ2-5 provide the parts outside the CDR3, is GAGVSQSPRYKVTKRGQDVTLRCDPISSHATLYWYQQALGQGPEFLTYFNYEAQPDKSGLPSDRFSAERPEGSISTLTIQRTEQRDSAMYRCASSLGAGVETQYFGPGTRLLVL.